Following are 21 T cell receptor beta chains from one sample sequenced in a study of Ad26.COV2.S vaccination and SARS-CoV-2 variants. Only in-frame clones appear in the TCRdb table, and some are missing; sequencing was by immunoSEQ multiplex PCR. The profile covers 400,000 to 450,000 clones, with around nine tenths appearing a single time and 12% taken by the ten largest. The treatment is: around 19 received Ad26.COV2.S at low or high dose, single or two shots; five or six received placebo; per-sample allocation not given. Repertoires come from day 63 after the first vaccine or placebo injection. The starting material was peripheral blood, obtained in a trial of Ad26.COV2.S vaccine versus placebo. These receptors all stem from a person aged 18-65 years who received the Ad26.COV2.S COVID-19 vaccine or a placebo.

This rearrangement joins TRBV6-5 to TRBJ1-5; a weak D match, TRBD1 (5 bases). The CDR3 totals 14 residues. Germline assignment: CDR1 MNHEY and CDR2 SVGAGI. Trimming removed 0 bases from V and 4 bases from J, with 7 bases in between. CDR3 in amino acids: CASSYSWGNQPQHF. The CDR3 DNA reads TGTGCCAGCAGTTACTCGTGGGGGAATCAGCCCCAGCATTTT.

This chain links TRBV15 with TRBJ1-6; the D gene is possibly TRBD1 (5 bases). V lost 0 bases, J lost 10 bases, and 13 bases lay in between. This CDR3 spans 15 amino acids. Germline V lookup: CDR1 LNHNV, CDR2 YYDKDF (reference sequence). CDR3 in amino acids: CATSRDYQGRSPLHF. For the CDR3, the DNA is TGTGCCACCAGCAGAGATTACCAGGGACGGTCACCCCTCCACTTT.

This chain joins TRBV9 and TRBJ1-6; D ambiguous. The germline V and J ends were trimmed by 0 bases and 7 bases, with 11 bases remaining between them. Germline V lookup: CDR1 SGDLS, CDR2 YYNGEE. The length of the CDR3 is 15 residues. As DNA, the CDR3 is TGTGCCAGCAGCGTAGGTGGCAGGAGGAATTCACCCCTCCACTTT. Translation gives CASSVGGRRNSPLHF.

This rearrangement joins TRBV6-5 to TRBJ1-3; D is possibly TRBD1 (6 bases). This CDR3 is 13 amino acids long. Germline V lookup: CDR1 MNHEY, CDR2 SVGAGI. V was cut by 10 bases and J by 4 bases, with 14 bases left in between. The CDR3 sequence is CATYRDPGNTIYF. The CDR3 region has the DNA TGTGCCACCTACAGGGACCCGGGAAACACCATATATTTT.

This clone was detected only a few times. CDR3 nucleotides: TGTGCCAGCAGCTTAGGGCTAGTCGGTGTCAATGAGCAGTTCTTC. Translation gives CASSLGLVGVNEQFF. The genes are TRBV13 and TRBJ2-1; D unresolved. The CDR3 has 15 residues. Looked up from germline, CDR1 is PRHDT and CDR2 is FYEKMQ (reference sequence). V lost 0 bases to trimming and J lost 6 bases, with 12 bases between them. The full variable domain, with the rest looked up from reference TRBV13 and TRBJ2-1, is AAGVIQSPRHLIKEKRETATLKCYPIPRHDTVYWYQQGPGQDPQFLISFYEKMQSDKGSIPDRFSAQQFSDYHSELNMSSLELGDSALYFCASSLGLVGVNEQFFGPGTRLTVL.

This chain connects TRBV15 to TRBJ1-1; TRBD1 is a possible D gene (5 bases). Deletions cut 0 bases from V and 6 bases from J, with 8 bases between. The CDR3 extends over 13 amino acids. Germline V gives CDR1 LNHNV, CDR2 YYDKDF (reference sequence). The CDR3 loop reads CATSREGRAEAFF. CDR3 bases: TGTGCCACCAGCAGAGAAGGCAGGGCTGAAGCTTTCTTT. The full variable domain, with the rest looked up from reference TRBV15 and TRBJ1-1, is DAMVIQNPRYQVTQFGKPVTLSCSQTLNHNVMYWYQQKSSQAPKLLFHYYDKDFNNEADTPDNFQSRRPNTSFCFLDIRSPGLGDTAMYLCATSREGRAEAFFGQGTRLTVV.

The chain employs TRBV7-2 and TRBJ2-3; 11 bases fit TRBD2. Trimming at V came to 3 bases and at J to 5 bases, leaving 13 bases not matched to a gene. Per the germline V gene, CDR1 is SGHTA and CDR2 is FQGNSA. CDR3 length: 18 residues. In DNA, the CDR3 is TGTGCCAGCAGCTTCCGACTAGCGGGGAGGGGCTTTGGAGATACGCAGTATTTT. Amino acid sequence: CASSFRLAGRGFGDTQYF.

V and J are TRBV5-1 and TRBJ1-1; the D gene is possibly TRBD1 (6 bases). With 2 bases removed from V and 1 base from J, the gap between germline ends came to 12 bases. This CDR3 region has 15 residues. Germline V CDR1 and CDR2: SGHRS, YFSETQ. The CDR3 sequence: CASSFTGPGNTEAFF. Written as DNA, the CDR3 is TGCGCCAGCAGCTTCACAGGGCCGGGGAACACTGAAGCTTTCTTT.

This chain links TRBV18 with TRBJ2-1; D unclear. The germline V gene encodes CDR1 KGHSH and CDR2 LQKENI. The CDR3 sequence is 13 residues long. V dropped 2 bases and J dropped 4 bases, with 6 bases sitting between them. The CDR3, as DNA: TGTGCCAGCTCACCAACCGAGTACAATGAGCAGTTCTTC. It yields the protein CASSPTEYNEQFF.

The V call is TRBV28, the J call TRBJ2-7; 7 positions match TRBD1. The ends lost 7 bases at V and 2 bases at J; junction bases unmatched: 5. The germline V gene encodes CDR1 MDHEN and CDR2 SYDVKM. The CDR3 sequence is 13 residues long. The CDR3 nucleotides read TGTGCCAGCACCCCGACAGGGCCCTACGAGCAGTACTTC. This encodes CASTPTGPYEQYF.

The chain employs TRBV30 and TRBJ2-7, with 10 bases matching TRBD2. Germline V CDR1 and CDR2: GTSNPN, SVGIG (reference sequence). V lost 2 bases to trimming and J lost 6 bases; unmatched junction nucleotides: 7. The CDR3 is 14 residues long. CDR3 amino acids: CAWSPGTSVSEQYF. In DNA, the CDR3 is TGTGCCTGGAGTCCCGGGACTAGCGTTTCCGAGCAGTACTTC.

CDR3 loop: CASSLTGTSDGYTF. CDR3 coding DNA: TGTGCCAGCAGTTTAACCGGGACGTCGGATGGCTACACCTTC. The genes are TRBV27 and TRBJ1-2; a weak D match, TRBD1 (5 bases). In germline, CDR1 is MNHEY, CDR2 SMNVEV (reference sequence). This CDR3 is built from 14 residues. Deletions cut 2 bases from V and 6 bases from J, with 13 bases between.

The chain uses TRBV5-4 and TRBJ2-3; weak D call: TRBD2 (6 bases). This CDR3 has 14 amino acids. V was trimmed by 2 bases and J by 4 bases, leaving 11 bases between them. CDR1 and CDR2 from the germline V gene are SGHNT and YYREEE (reference sequence). In DNA form, the CDR3 reads TGTGCCAGCAGCTTAACGGGACTCGCAGATACGCAGTATTTT. It encodes CASSLTGLADTQYF.

This clone turned up a few times. V is TRBV29-1 and J is TRBJ2-2; tentative D call: TRBD1 (7 bases). Germline V gene data show CDR1 as SQVTM and CDR2 as ANQGSEA. Trimming pared 7 bases from V and 5 bases from J, leaving 17 bases between. CDR3 length equals 14 residues. The CDR3 here is CSASGGRSTGELFF. Here the CDR3 DNA reads TGCAGCGCATCAGGGGGGAGAAGTACCGGGGAGCTGTTTTTT.

The J gene is TRBJ2-2, the V gene TRBV5-1; 7 bases map to TRBD2. Germline loops: CDR1 SGHRS, CDR2 YFSETQ. The CDR3 extends over 15 amino acids. V trimming: 3 bases; J trimming: 1 base; junction bases outside the gene matches: 3. CDR3 sequence reads: CASSSTSVNTGELFF. The CDR3, as DNA: TGCGCCAGCAGCTCTACTAGCGTGAACACCGGGGAGCTGTTTTTT. Combining the CDR3 with reference TRBV5-1 and TRBJ2-2 gives the whole variable domain KAGVTQTPRYLIKTRGQQVTLSCSPISGHRSVSWYQQTPGQGLQFLFEYFSETQRNKGNFPGRFSGRQFSNSRSEMNVSTLELGDSALYLCASSSTSVNTGELFFGEGSRLTVL.

J is TRBJ2-7 and V is TRBV5-5; TRBD1 aligns across 9 bases. V was pared by 4 bases and J by 4 bases, with 6 bases of the junction left unmatched. The germline V gene has CDR1 SGHKS and CDR2 YYEKEE (reference sequence). The CDR3 sequence is 14 residues long. CDR3 bases: TGTGCCAGCAGCGCCGGGACAGGGTTGTACGAGCAGTACTTC. It is translated as CASSAGTGLYEQYF. Filled out from reference TRBV5-5 and TRBJ2-7, the complete variable domain reads DAGVTQSPTHLIKTRGQQVTLRCSPISGHKSVSWYQQVLGQGPQFIFQYYEKEERGRGNFPDRFSARQFPNYSSELNVNALLLGDSALYLCASSAGTGLYEQYFGPGTRLTVT.

As DNA, the CDR3 is TGCATCCGCGGGGGTAATGAGCAGTTCTTC. This translates into CIRGGNEQFF. This chain uses TRBV29-1 with TRBJ2-1; 7 bases match TRBD2. The CDR3 loop spans 10 amino acids. Germline-derived CDR1 and CDR2 are SQVTM and ANQGSEA.

V is TRBV5-8 and J is TRBJ1-3, with 8 positions matching TRBD1. V lost 4 bases, J lost 1 base, and 7 bases stayed unmatched. CDR1 SGHTS and CDR2 YDEGEE come from the germline V gene. CDR3 size: 16 residues. The CDR3 DNA reads TGTGCCAGCAGCGAGGACAGGGTGGTGTCTGGAAACACCATATATTTT. Its protein product is CASSEDRVVSGNTIYF.

The genes are TRBV4-1 and TRBJ2-2, with D perhaps TRBD1 (6 bases). The germline V and J ends were trimmed by 5 bases and 4 bases, with 11 bases remaining between them. CDR3 length equals 14 residues. Germline loops: CDR1 MGHRA, CDR2 YSYEKL. CDR3 coding DNA: TGCGCCAGCAGCAACCGGGACACCACCGGGGAGCTGTTTTTT. Translating gives CASSNRDTTGELFF.

The chain recombines TRBV7-9 with TRBJ2-2; 7 bases are shared with TRBD2. This CDR3 region has 16 residues. V trimming: 7 bases; J trimming: 4 bases; junction bases outside the gene matches: 12. CDR1 is SEHNR, CDR2 FQNEAQ, per germline (reference sequence). CDR3 protein: CASIYWAGDSTGELFF. DNA of the CDR3: TGTGCCAGCATTTACTGGGCGGGAGATAGCACCGGGGAGCTGTTTTTT.

The chain is built from TRBV9 and TRBJ2-3; 7 bases are a match to TRBD1. V was pared by 3 bases and J by 0 bases, with 1 base of the junction left unmatched. The CDR3 spans 14 residues. Germline V gives CDR1 SGDLS, CDR2 YYNGEE. CDR3 amino acids: CASSATGSTDTQYF. The CDR3 nucleotides read TGTGCCAGCAGCGCGACAGGGAGCACAGATACGCAGTATTTT.